These T cell receptor beta chains were read from a single sample in a study of T cells in Graves' hyperthyroidism and ophthalmopathy. TCRdb redid the calling of the multiplex PCR reads with MiXCR, one entry per CDR3 protein. The top ten clones hold 5.3% of a sample with about 400,000 distinct CDR3 sequences, approximately 15% of them seen once. The sequenced sample was blood. Receptor source: a young woman with Graves' hyperthyroidism. The CDR3 runs from the conserved cysteine through the conserved F or W.

v_call: TRBV4-1
cdr3_aa: CASSQDGGFVVRKAFF

v_call: TRBV27
cdr3_aa: CASSLVTGGEEAQYF

v_call: TRBV6-2/TRBV6-3
cdr3_aa: CASVGRGYTDTQYF

v_call: TRBV28
cdr3_aa: CASSFTSGRGNNEQFF

v_call: TRBV15
cdr3_aa: CATSRDSSYEQYF

v_call: TRBV28
cdr3_aa: CASKKGSYEQYF

v_call: TRBV20-1
cdr3_aa: CSARGDRGTGELFF

v_call: TRBV5-1
cdr3_aa: CASSLRDGAYEQYF

v_call: TRBV11-3
cdr3_aa: CASSLSSGNGYNEQFF

v_call: TRBV11-2
cdr3_aa: CASSLEWLAGVNHEQFF

v_call: TRBV20-1
cdr3_aa: CSARDQTGGEAFF

v_call: TRBV4-3
cdr3_aa: CASSQEYNSGANVLTF

v_call: TRBV12-3/TRBV12-4
cdr3_aa: CASSLTVGNQPQHF

v_call: TRBV6-6
cdr3_aa: CASSYSRGRVYEQYF

v_call: TRBV10-3
cdr3_aa: CAISELYEQYF

v_call: TRBV4-2
cdr3_aa: CASSKTDTQAEAFF

v_call: TRBV19
cdr3_aa: CASSKRLAGGFYEQYF

v_call: TRBV5-1
cdr3_aa: CASTVNTPHDEQFF

v_call: TRBV30
cdr3_aa: CAWSVSQGARLFF

v_call: TRBV4-3
cdr3_aa: CASSQGSGPGAMNTEAFF

v_call: TRBV16
cdr3_aa: CASSQSQDYGYTF

v_call: TRBV6-1
cdr3_aa: CASRDSSAEREYTGELFF

v_call: TRBV19
cdr3_aa: CASSPGPLYEQYF

v_call: TRBV9
cdr3_aa: CASSVSGRAEREQFF

v_call: TRBV11-2
cdr3_aa: CASSYRLSGGTDTQYF

v_call: TRBV19
cdr3_aa: CASSIGGSTQYF

v_call: TRBV27
cdr3_aa: CASRGQSYNSPLHF

v_call: TRBV12-3/TRBV12-4
cdr3_aa: CASGSDRNNQPQHF

v_call: TRBV20-1
cdr3_aa: CSAPRQGANSYEQYF

v_call: TRBV11-2
cdr3_aa: CASSPGQLAGAGANVLTF

v_call: TRBV29-1
cdr3_aa: CSSGTPRVWQYF

v_call: TRBV3-1
cdr3_aa: CASSQVGTSGQNEQFF

v_call: TRBV7-2
cdr3_aa: CASSLATGEVDTQYF

v_call: TRBV29-1
cdr3_aa: CSVENRDREYF

v_call: TRBV5-1
cdr3_aa: CASSPPAAGGSYNEQFF

v_call: TRBV20-1
cdr3_aa: CSARTYRVVSYEQYF

v_call: TRBV30
cdr3_aa: CAWSWGNTEAFF

v_call: TRBV12-3/TRBV12-4
cdr3_aa: CASSLSLAGAGELFF

v_call: TRBV12-3/TRBV12-4
cdr3_aa: CASSPGTSWGRGETQYF